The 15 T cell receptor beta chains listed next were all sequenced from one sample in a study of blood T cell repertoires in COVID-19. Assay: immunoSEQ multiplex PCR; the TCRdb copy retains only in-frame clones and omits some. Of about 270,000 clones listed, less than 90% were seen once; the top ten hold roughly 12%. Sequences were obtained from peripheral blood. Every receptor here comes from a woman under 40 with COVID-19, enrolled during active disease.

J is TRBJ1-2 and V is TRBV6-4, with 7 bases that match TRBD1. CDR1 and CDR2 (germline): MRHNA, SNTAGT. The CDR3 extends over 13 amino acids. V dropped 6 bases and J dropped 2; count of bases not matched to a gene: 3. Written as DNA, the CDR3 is TGTGCCAGCAGCCGGGGACAGAACTATGGCTACACCTTC. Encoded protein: CASSRGQNYGYTF.

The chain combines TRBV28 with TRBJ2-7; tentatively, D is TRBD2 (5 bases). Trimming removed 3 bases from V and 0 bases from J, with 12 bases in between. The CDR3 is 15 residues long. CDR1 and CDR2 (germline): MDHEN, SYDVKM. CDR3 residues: CASSFVEESSYEQYF. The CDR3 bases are TGTGCCAGCAGTTTTGTGGAGGAGAGCTCCTACGAGCAGTACTTC.

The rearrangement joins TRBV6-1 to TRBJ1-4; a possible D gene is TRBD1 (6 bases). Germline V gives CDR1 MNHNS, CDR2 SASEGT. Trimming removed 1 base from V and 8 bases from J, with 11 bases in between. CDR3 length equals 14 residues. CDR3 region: CASSEGRGSEKLFF. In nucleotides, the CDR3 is TGTGCCAGCAGTGAAGGCAGGGGAAGCGAAAAACTGTTTTTT.

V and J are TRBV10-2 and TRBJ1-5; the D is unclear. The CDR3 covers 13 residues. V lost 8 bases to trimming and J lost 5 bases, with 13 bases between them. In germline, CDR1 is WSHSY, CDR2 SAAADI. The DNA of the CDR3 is TGCGCCAGCCACCCTTCCCCAGATCAGCCCCAGCATTTT. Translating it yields CASHPSPDQPQHF.

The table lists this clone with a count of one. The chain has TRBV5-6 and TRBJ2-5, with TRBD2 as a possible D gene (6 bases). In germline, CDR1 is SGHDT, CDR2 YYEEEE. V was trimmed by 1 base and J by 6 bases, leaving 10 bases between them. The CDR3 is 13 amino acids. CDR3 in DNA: TGTGCCAGCAGCTTGAGGGGAGGAAAGACCCAGTACTTC. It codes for CASSLRGGKTQYF.

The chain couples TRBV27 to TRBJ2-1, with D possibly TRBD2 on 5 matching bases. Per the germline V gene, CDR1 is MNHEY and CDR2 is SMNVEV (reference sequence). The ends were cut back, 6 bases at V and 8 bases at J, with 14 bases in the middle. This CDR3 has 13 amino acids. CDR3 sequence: CASSLGGSYEQFF. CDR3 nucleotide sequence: TGTGCCAGCAGCTTGGGTGGGAGCTATGAGCAGTTCTTC.

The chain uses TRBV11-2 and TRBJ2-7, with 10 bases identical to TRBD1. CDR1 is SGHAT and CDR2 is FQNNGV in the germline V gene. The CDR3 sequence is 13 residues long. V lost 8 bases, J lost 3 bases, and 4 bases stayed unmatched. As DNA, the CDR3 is TGTGCCAGCCGACAGGGGGCCCACTACGAGCAGTACTTC. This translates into CASRQGAHYEQYF.

Here the CDR3 DNA reads TGTGCCAGCAGTCCCCGGGAGGGCAATCAGCCCCAGCATTTT. This gives the protein CASSPREGNQPQHF. V and J are TRBV6-5 and TRBJ1-5; no reliable D call. The CDR3 runs 14 residues. The ends were cut back, 5 bases at V and 2 bases at J, with 10 bases in the middle. Germline V CDR1 and CDR2: MNHEY, SVGAGI.

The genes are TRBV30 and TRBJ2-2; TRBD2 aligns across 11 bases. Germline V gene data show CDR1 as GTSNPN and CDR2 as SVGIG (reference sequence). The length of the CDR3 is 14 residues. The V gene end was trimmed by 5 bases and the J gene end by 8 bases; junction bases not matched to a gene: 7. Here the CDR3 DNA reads TGTGCCTGGTCGCCCGGGACTAGCGGAGGGGAGCTGTTTTTT. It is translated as CAWSPGTSGGELFF. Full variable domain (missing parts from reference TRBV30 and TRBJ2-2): SQTIHQWPATLVQPVGSPLSLECTVEGTSNPNLYWYRQAAGRGLQLLFYSVGIGQISSEVPQNLSASRPQDRQFILSSKKLLLSDSGFYLCAWSPGTSGGELFFGEGSRLTVL.

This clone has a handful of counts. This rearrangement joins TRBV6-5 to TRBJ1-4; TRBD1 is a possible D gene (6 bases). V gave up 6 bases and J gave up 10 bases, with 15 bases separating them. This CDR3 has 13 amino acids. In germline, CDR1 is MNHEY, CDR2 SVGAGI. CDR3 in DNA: TGTGCCAGCAGGCCCCGGGGGGCGGTAAAACTGTTTTTT. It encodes CASRPRGAVKLFF.

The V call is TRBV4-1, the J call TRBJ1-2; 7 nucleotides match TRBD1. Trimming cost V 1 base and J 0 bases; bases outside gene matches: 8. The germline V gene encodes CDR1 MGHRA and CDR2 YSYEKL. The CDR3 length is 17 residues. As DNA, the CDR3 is TGCGCCAGCAGCCAAGGAGGGGCAGGGGGTTCTAACTATGGCTACACCTTC. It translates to CASSQGGAGGSNYGYTF.

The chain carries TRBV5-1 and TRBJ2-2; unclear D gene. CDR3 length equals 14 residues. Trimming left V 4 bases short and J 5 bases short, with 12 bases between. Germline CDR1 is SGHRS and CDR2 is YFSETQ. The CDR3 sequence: CASSLLFGTGELFF. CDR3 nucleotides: TGCGCCAGCAGCCTGCTTTTCGGTACCGGGGAGCTGTTTTTT.

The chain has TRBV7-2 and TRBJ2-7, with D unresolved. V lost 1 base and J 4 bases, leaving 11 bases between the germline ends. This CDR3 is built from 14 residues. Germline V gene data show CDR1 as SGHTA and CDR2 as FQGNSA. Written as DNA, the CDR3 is TGTGCCAGCAGCTTAGGAGGAGAAACATACGAGCAGTACTTC. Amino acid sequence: CASSLGGETYEQYF. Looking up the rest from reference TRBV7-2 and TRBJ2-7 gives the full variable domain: GAGVSQSPSNKVTEKGKDVELRCDPISGHTALYWYRQSLGQGLEFLIYFQGNSAPDKSGLPSDRFSAERTGGSVSTLTIQRTQQEDSAVYLCASSLGGETYEQYFGPGTRLTVT.

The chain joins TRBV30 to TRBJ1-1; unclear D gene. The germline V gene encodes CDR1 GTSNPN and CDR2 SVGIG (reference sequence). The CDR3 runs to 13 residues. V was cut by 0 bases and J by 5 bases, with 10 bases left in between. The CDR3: CAWSVSGETEAFF. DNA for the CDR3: TGTGCCTGGAGTGTATCCGGGGAGACTGAAGCTTTCTTT.

The CDR3 loop reads CASSRGLAGGFYPEQYF. CDR3 DNA: TGCGCCAGCAGCCGGGGACTAGCGGGGGGCTTCTACCCGGAGCAGTACTTC. V gene TRBV5-1 combines with J gene TRBJ2-7, with 15 positions matching TRBD2. V shed 4 bases, J shed 7 bases, and the junction held 12 bases outside the gene matches. The CDR3 spans 17 residues. Germline CDR1 reads SGHRS; CDR2 reads YFSETQ.